What follows are 22 T cell receptor beta chains derived from one specimen sequenced in a study of blood T cell repertoires in COVID-19. Here immunoSEQ multiplex PCR was the method, and the copy in TCRdb shows in-frame clones only, minus some. The sample holds about 340,000 clones, around 91% seen once. Specimen: peripheral blood. These receptors were collected from a young woman who had recovered from COVID-19.

The V gene is TRBV6-6, the J gene TRBJ1-3, with 7 bases fitting TRBD1. V gave up 6 bases and J gave up 0 bases; unmatched junction bases: 17. This CDR3 region has 19 residues. Germline V gives CDR1 MNHNY, CDR2 SVGAGI (reference sequence). CDR3 bases: TGTGCCAGCAGACGAGGTGGGACAGACCTATTCTTCTCTGGAAACACCATATATTTT. Translating it yields CASRRGGTDLFFSGNTIYF.

In DNA form, the CDR3 reads TGTGCCAGCAGCCACGGAGGGCGAGGGGGCAATCAGCCCCAGCATTTT. Translating gives CASSHGGRGGNQPQHF. This rearrangement joins TRBV7-9 to TRBJ1-5; D is possibly TRBD1 (5 bases). V was shortened by 5 bases and J by 2 bases, with 16 bases between the two germline ends. The CDR3 covers 16 residues. CDR1 SEHNR and CDR2 FQNEAQ come from the germline V gene (reference sequence).

This sequence joins TRBV5-8 and TRBJ2-1; D may be TRBD2 (7 bases). Trimming removed 3 bases from V and 0 bases from J, with 16 bases in between. CDR1 is SGHTS, CDR2 YDEGEE, per germline. This CDR3 spans 17 amino acids. The CDR3 sequence is CASSSGAGVLSYNEQFF. The CDR3 DNA reads as TGTGCCAGCAGCTCGGGGGCGGGAGTGCTCTCCTACAATGAGCAGTTCTTC.

The chain carries TRBV5-6 and TRBJ1-4; no definite D call. V lost 0 bases to trimming and J lost 7 bases, with 13 bases between them. Germline V gives CDR1 SGHDT, CDR2 YYEEEE. This CDR3 comprises 15 residues. The DNA for the CDR3 is TGTGCCAGCAGCTTGGGACGGTCCGAGGTTGAAAAACTGTTTTTT. Residues: CASSLGRSEVEKLFF. Full variable domain (outside the CDR3, taken from reference TRBV5-6 and TRBJ1-4): DAGVTQSPTHLIKTRGQQVTLRCSPKSGHDTVSWYQQALGQGPQFIFQYYEEEERQRGNFPDRFSGHQFPNYSSELNVNALLLGDSALYLCASSLGRSEVEKLFFGSGTQLSVL.

The chain combines TRBV11-2 with TRBJ2-2; 8 bases are a match to TRBD1. V was pared by 6 bases and J by 7 bases, with 4 bases of the junction left unmatched. Germline CDR1 is SGHAT and CDR2 is FQNNGV. This CDR3 comprises 13 residues. The CDR3 region has the DNA TGTGCCAGCAGGGCTACAGGGGGCGGGGAGCTGTTTTTT. It is translated as CASRATGGGELFF.

This clone was detected once. The gene calls are TRBV24-1 and TRBJ2-2, with 7 bases identical to TRBD1. CDR3 length equals 16 residues. Germline values: CDR1 KGHDR, CDR2 SFDVKD. Unmatched junction bases numbered 0, after V lost 0 bases and J lost 0 bases. The DNA for the CDR3 is TGTGCCACCAGTGATTTGGGACAGGCGAACACCGGGGAGCTGTTTTTT. It translates to CATSDLGQANTGELFF.

CDR3 nucleotide sequence: TGTGCCAGCAGTCCCTCAGGAAAAGAGACCCAGTACTTC. This sequence encodes CASSPSGKETQYF. V gene TRBV11-2 combines with J gene TRBJ2-5; D is unclear. V was pared by 6 bases and J by 3 bases, with 11 bases between. Germline V gives CDR1 SGHAT, CDR2 FQNNGV. The CDR3 is made up of 13 amino acids.

The chain recombines TRBV24-1 with TRBJ2-1, with 13 bases matching TRBD2. V shed 6 bases and J 9 bases; nucleotides not matched to a gene: 13. This CDR3 is built from 17 residues. Germline V gene lookup returns CDR1 KGHDR and CDR2 SFDVKD. CDR3: CATSIPGGTSGVGEQFF. For the CDR3, the DNA is TGTGCCACCAGTATCCCAGGGGGGACTAGCGGGGTCGGTGAGCAGTTCTTC.

The chain is built from TRBV6-5 and TRBJ1-2; 11 nucleotides align to TRBD1. J gave up 4 bases and V 5 bases, and 6 bases lay outside the gene matches. In germline, CDR1 is MNHEY, CDR2 SVGAGI. This CDR3 is 15 amino acids long. The chain's CDR3 is CASSRGTGGGYGYTF. The CDR3 DNA reads TGTGCCAGCAGTCGCGGGACAGGGGGGGGCTATGGCTACACCTTC.

J is TRBJ1-4 and V is TRBV18; D perhaps matches TRBD1 (6 bases). Germline values: CDR1 KGHSH, CDR2 LQKENI. The CDR3 is made up of 14 amino acids. Trimming took off 4 bases at V and 6 bases at J, with 12 bases between the two ends. CDR3 residues: CASSHGGADEKLFF. CDR3 DNA: TGTGCCAGCTCACACGGGGGGGCAGATGAAAAACTGTTTTTT.

The rearrangement joins TRBV7-6 to TRBJ2-1; D not resolved. Trimming took 0 bases from V and 0 from J, leaving 12 bases between them. The CDR3 is made up of 17 amino acids. Looked up from germline, CDR1 is SGHVS and CDR2 is FNYEAQ. CDR3 DNA: TGTGCCAGCAGCTTAGCTCCCGGAGCTACCTCCTACAATGAGCAGTTCTTC. It is translated as CASSLAPGATSYNEQFF.

The rearrangement uses TRBV7-8 and TRBJ2-1, with TRBD2 identical over 7 bases. This CDR3 spans 12 amino acids. Trimming removed 4 bases from V and 14 bases from J; junction bases left unmatched: 8. Per germline, CDR1 SGHVS and CDR2 FQNEAQ. CDR3 amino acids: CASSSGLGEEFF. CDR3 sequence (DNA): TGTGCCAGCAGCTCTGGACTAGGGGAGGAGTTCTTC.

The V call is TRBV4-3, the J call TRBJ2-2, with D possibly TRBD2 on 6 matching bases. Between the trimmed V and J ends, which lost 4 bases and 6 bases, there was a span of 21 bases. Germline V CDR1 and CDR2: LGHNA, YSLEER. The length of the CDR3 is 17 residues. CDR3 sequence (DNA): TGCGCCAGCAGCCCCACTCTAATCTGGGAGGTTCCCGGGGAGCTGTTTTTT. It yields the protein CASSPTLIWEVPGELFF.

To note about this clone: Other nucleotide sequences from this sample produce the same CDR3. This sequence joins TRBV9 and TRBJ1-1, with D unclear. The CDR3 contains 13 residues. Trimming stripped 2 bases from V and 1 base from J, with 6 bases between. Germline V gene lookup returns CDR1 SGDLS and CDR2 YYNGEE. The CDR3 nucleotides read TGTGCCAGCAGCGTCCGAGGGAACACTGAAGCTTTCTTT. Its translation is CASSVRGNTEAFF. Drawing the rest from reference TRBV9 and TRBJ1-1, the complete variable domain is DSGVTQTPKHLITATGQRVTLRCSPRSGDLSVYWYQQSLDQGLQFLIQYYNGEERAKGNILERFSAQQFPDLHSELNLSSLELGDSALYFCASSVRGNTEAFFGQGTRLTVV.

This sequence joins TRBV2 and TRBJ2-5; D unresolved. Germline-derived CDR1 and CDR2 are SNHLY and FYNNEI. V shed 5 bases and J shed 2 bases, with 9 bases lying between them. The CDR3 loop spans 13 amino acids. The CDR3 is CASSFELQETQYF. CDR3 nucleotides: TGTGCCAGCAGTTTCGAGTTACAAGAGACCCAGTACTTC.

This chain links TRBV21-1 with TRBJ2-1; the table's TRBD2 call for D was not verified on the DNA. TRBV21-1 is annotated as a pseudogene. The CDR3 runs to 18 residues. The CDR3 nucleotides read TGTGCCAGCAGCAAACGATTCAGCGGCTCAAGCTCCTACAATGAGCAGTTCTTC. Amino acids: CASSKRFSGSSSYNEQFF.

The chain is built from TRBV11-3 and TRBJ2-3; no reliable D call. The CDR3 has 14 amino acids. In germline, CDR1 is SGHNT, CDR2 YENEEA. Trimming took off 5 bases at V and 0 bases at J, with 9 bases between the two ends. CDR3 sequence: CASSPVRSTDTQYF. CDR3 bases: TGTGCCAGCAGCCCAGTGAGGAGCACAGATACGCAGTATTTT. Supplemented by reference TRBV11-3 and TRBJ2-3, the full variable domain reads EAGVVQSPRYKIIEKKQPVAFWCNPISGHNTLYWYLQNLGQGPELLIRYENEEAVDDSQLPKDRFSAERLKGVDSTLKIQPAELGDSAVYLCASSPVRSTDTQYFGPGTRLTVL.

The rearrangement joins TRBV7-2 to TRBJ1-1; 11 nucleotides match TRBD1. The CDR3 sequence is 13 residues long. J lost 6 bases, V lost 7 bases, and 4 bases had no gene match. Per the germline V gene, CDR1 is SGHTA and CDR2 is FQGNSA. The CDR3 spells CASNEGQGAEAFF. CDR3 sequence (DNA): TGTGCCAGCAACGAGGGACAGGGGGCTGAAGCTTTCTTT.

V is TRBV12-5 and J is TRBJ2-5; 7 bases line up with TRBD1. The germline gives CDR1 LGHNT, CDR2 FRNRAP. The CDR3 runs 15 residues. With V trimmed by 1 base and J by 4 bases, 6 bases remained unmatched. The CDR3 spells CASGLGDRIPETQYF. The CDR3 DNA sequence: TGTGCTAGTGGTTTGGGGGACAGAATTCCAGAGACCCAGTACTTC. The whole variable domain, remainder taken from reference TRBV12-5 and TRBJ2-5, is DARVTQTPRHKVTEMGQEVTMRCQPILGHNTVFWYRQTMMQGLELLAYFRNRAPLDDSGMPKDRFSAEMPDATLATLKIQPSEPRDSAVYFCASGLGDRIPETQYFGPGTRLLVL.

This chain links TRBV9 with TRBJ1-2, with TRBD1 identical over 12 bases. The CDR3 runs to 16 residues. The germline V gene encodes CDR1 SGDLS and CDR2 YYNGEE. The V and J ends lost 1 base and 5 bases, in that order; junction bases with no gene match: 6. The CDR3 loop is CASSVTGTGGGYGYTF. CDR3 in DNA: TGTGCCAGCAGCGTAACCGGGACAGGGGGCGGGTATGGCTACACCTTC.

The chain carries TRBV9 and TRBJ1-6, with D possibly matching TRBD1 (5 bases). The V end lost 4 bases, the J end lost 9 bases, and 17 bases lay between the germline ends. Germline CDR1 reads SGDLS; CDR2 reads YYNGEE. The CDR3 loop spans 15 amino acids. CDR3: CASSPRTGQGSPLHF. For the CDR3, the DNA is TGTGCCAGCAGCCCCCGAACGGGTCAGGGTTCACCCCTCCACTTT.

The chain joins TRBV9 to TRBJ1-3, with TRBD1 as a possible D gene (6 bases). Germline V lookup: CDR1 SGDLS, CDR2 YYNGEE. This CDR3 is built from 16 residues. Trimming stripped 4 bases from V and 2 bases from J, with 16 bases between. CDR3 region: CASSSGQTSAGNTIYF. The CDR3 region has the DNA TGTGCCAGCAGCAGTGGACAGACTTCGGCTGGAAACACCATATATTTT.